The T cell receptor beta chain described here comes from a study of cytomegalovirus exposure and HLA in healthy donors. Whole-study context: One earlier analysis, a look at around 180 million T cells, found some 100 million unique TCR beta sequences. The study's findings and limits: The authors enumerated over 150 TCR beta chains as linked to cytomegalovirus. Later on, an analysis tied about 17,000 TCR beta sequences to HLA alleles at 0.05 false discovery rate. In a later analysis, several top co-occurrence clusters appeared linked to parvovirus B19, influenza, CMV and Epstein-Barr virus.

PCR involved 60 Vbeta and 13 Jbeta primers. Sequenced by immunoSEQ multiplex PCR; TCRdb stores in-frame clones only, minus some. The sample records approximately 110,000 clones, approximately 79% being singletons. As regards this clone: As yet, its antigen is unknown.

CDR3 length: 13 amino acids. The V end lost 2 bases, the J end lost 3 bases, and 8 bases lay between the germline ends. Germline V gives CDR1 MDHEN, CDR2 SYDVKM. This chain links TRBV28 with TRBJ2-7, with D unresolved. The material sequenced was PBMCs. The TCR comes from a middle-aged woman in good health and CMV-seronegative. Here the CDR3 DNA reads TGTGCCAGCAGTTTAGGCCACCGCTACGAGCAGTACTTC. Translation gives CASSLGHRYEQYF.